This T cell receptor beta chain stems from a study of blood T cells in healthy people across ages. Each donor was a healthy Caucasian individual from Russia, aged about 6 to 95. RNA extraction gave at least 5.5 micrograms of total RNA per sample. The germline CDR1 and CDR2 sequences are SGHTA and FQGNSA. CDR3 length: 16 amino acids. V lost 6 bases, J lost 7 bases, and 14 bases stayed unmatched. This clonotype was seen ten or more times. Alongside a J-beta primer mix, a sample-barcoded 5' primer served in a second PCR lasting roughly 6 to 12 cycles. Each of the samples gave a minimum of 2.5 million paired-end reads that contained CDR3. TCRdb independently ran MiXCR on the 5' RACE reads; one entry per CDR3 protein. The sample includes fewer than 800,000 distinct CDR3 sequences, 32% of them seen just once.

This clonotype originated in a woman aged 80 or over in good health. The rearrangement joins TRBV7-2 to TRBJ2-1; 8 bases fit TRBD2. Material: blood. In DNA, the CDR3 is TGTGCCAGCAGTCGCTATGGTAGCGGGGTTCGGAATGAGCAGTTCTTC. Protein product: CASSRYGSGVRNEQFF.